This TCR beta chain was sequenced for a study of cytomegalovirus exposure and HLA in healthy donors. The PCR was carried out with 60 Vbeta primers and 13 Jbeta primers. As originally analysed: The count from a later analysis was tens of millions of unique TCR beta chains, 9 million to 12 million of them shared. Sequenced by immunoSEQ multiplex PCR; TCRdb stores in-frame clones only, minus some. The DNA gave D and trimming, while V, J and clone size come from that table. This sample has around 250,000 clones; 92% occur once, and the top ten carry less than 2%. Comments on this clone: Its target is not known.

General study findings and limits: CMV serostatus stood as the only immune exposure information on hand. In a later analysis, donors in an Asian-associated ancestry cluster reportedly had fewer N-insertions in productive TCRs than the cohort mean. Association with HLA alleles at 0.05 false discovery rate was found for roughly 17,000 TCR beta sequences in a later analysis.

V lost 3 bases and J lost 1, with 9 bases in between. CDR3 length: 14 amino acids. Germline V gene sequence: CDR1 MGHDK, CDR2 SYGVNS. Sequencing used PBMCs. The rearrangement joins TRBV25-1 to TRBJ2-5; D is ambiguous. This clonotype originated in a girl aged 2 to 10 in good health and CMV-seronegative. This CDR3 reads CASSDLLLQETQYF. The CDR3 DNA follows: TGTGCCAGCAGTGATCTCCTCCTCCAAGAGACCCAGTACTTC.